This is a list of T cell receptor beta chains from one sample in a study of human T cells and chemical hapten exposure. TCRdb independently ran MiXCR on the RACE reads; one entry per CDR3 protein. Of some 170,000 distinct CDR3 sequences in the sample, around 30% were seen once. This material consisted of whole blood, taken in connection with sensitization to the hapten diphenylcyclopropenone (DPC). The source of these receptors is a woman aged 18-29 years with alopecia areata. Some clones in this sample may be carry-over from other donors' samples. CDR3s include the opening cysteine and the closing phenylalanine or tryptophan. A D gene is named only where the DNA matches it firmly. The listing skips clone size in some rows; elsewhere it reads once, few, many or a size class.

v_call,j_call,clone_size,d_call,cdr3_aa,cdr3_nt
TRBV12-3/TRBV12-4,TRBJ1-3,-,-,CASSLAERNTIYF,TGTGCCAGCAGTTTAGCGGAAAGAAACACCATATATTTT
TRBV11-1,TRBJ2-7,few,-,CASSPGRLYEQYF,TGTGCCAGCAGCCCCGGACGACTCTACGAGCAGTACTTC
TRBV20-1,TRBJ1-4,-,-,CSAGVAPPNEKLFF,TGCAGTGCTGGGGTGGCTCCCCCTAATGAAAAACTGTTTTTT
TRBV29-1,TRBJ1-1,few,TRBD1,CSVMEGAGGTEAFF,TGCAGCGTCATGGAGGGGGCCGGGGGCACTGAAGCTTTCTTT
TRBV4-1,TRBJ1-1,-,-,CASRTLRGRNTEAFF,TGCGCCAGCAGAACCCTGCGGGGAAGGAACACTGAAGCTTTCTTT
TRBV29-1,TRBJ1-2,many,-,CSVDSLNSAQNYGYTF,TGCAGCGTTGATTCCCTCAACTCAGCCCAAAACTATGGCTACACCTTC
TRBV29-1,TRBJ2-6,-,-,CSVGSMSSGANVLTF,TGCAGCGTTGGGTCAATGAGCTCTGGGGCCAACGTCCTGACTTTC
TRBV10-2,TRBJ2-5,-,TRBD1,CASRRGQVVQETQYF,TGCGCCAGCAGGAGAGGACAGGTTGTTCAAGAGACCCAGTACTTC
TRBV28,TRBJ2-7,-,-,CASSDSGASYEQYF,TGTGCCAGCAGTGATTCCGGGGCGAGCTACGAGCAGTACTTC
TRBV9,TRBJ1-4,-,TRBD1,CASSVGGTGSDEKLFF,TGTGCCAGCAGCGTGGGCGGGACAGGGTCAGATGAAAAACTGTTTTTT
TRBV6-2/TRBV6-3,TRBJ1-5,many,-,CASSYSNLGQPQHF,TGTGCCAGCAGTTACTCCAACCTTGGTCAGCCCCAGCATTTT
TRBV27,TRBJ2-7,few,TRBD1,CASSYRTGVGEQYF,TGTGCCAGCAGTTACCGGACAGGGGTGGGTGAGCAGTACTTC
TRBV7-7,TRBJ2-4,many,-,CASSSYPHSRNIQYF,TGTGCTAGCAGCTCCTACCCCCATAGCAGAAACATTCAGTACTTC
TRBV6-1,TRBJ2-7,-,-,CASSGTVGSHEQYF,TGTGCCAGCAGTGGGACCGTGGGATCCCACGAGCAGTACTTC
TRBV7-2,TRBJ2-5,-,-,CASSLSGASLQETQYF,TGTGCCAGCAGCTTATCAGGGGCGTCACTACAAGAGACCCAGTACTTC
TRBV4-3,TRBJ2-1,-,TRBD1,CASSQYRGPYNEQFF,TGCGCCAGCAGCCAGTACAGGGGGCCATACAATGAGCAGTTCTTC
TRBV29-1,TRBJ2-1,-,TRBD2,CSATLAGVGEQFF,TGCAGCGCCACTCTAGCGGGAGTTGGTGAGCAGTTCTTC
TRBV27,TRBJ1-5,-,-,CASSSRTQQPQHF,TGTGCCAGCAGTTCCCGGACCCAACAGCCCCAGCATTTT
TRBV29-1,TRBJ1-3,few,-,CSVERGQGNTIYF,TGCAGCGTTGAACGGGGTCAAGGGAACACCATATATTTT
TRBV5-5,TRBJ2-1,few,-,CASSLVGSTFNEQFF,TGTGCCAGCAGCTTGGTAGGGTCAACATTCAATGAGCAGTTCTTC
TRBV7-2,TRBJ2-3,-,TRBD2,CASSWAGTSGTDTQYF,TGTGCCAGCAGCTGGGCGGGGACTAGCGGCACAGATACGCAGTATTTT
TRBV6-5,TRBJ2-7,-,-,CASSYSSRGSTEQYF,TGTGCCAGCAGTTACTCGAGCAGGGGATCTACCGAGCAGTACTTC
TRBV29-1,TRBJ1-2,-,TRBD1,CSAHAGDRGYTF,TGCAGCGCACACGCAGGGGACAGGGGCTACACCTTC
TRBV4-2,TRBJ2-7,few,-,CASSQDWRNSYEQYF,TGTGCCAGCAGCCAAGATTGGAGGAACTCCTACGAGCAGTACTTC
TRBV6-2/TRBV6-3,TRBJ2-7,-,-,CASSWETYEQYF,TGTGCCAGCAGTTGGGAGACCTACGAGCAGTACTTC
TRBV4-2,TRBJ1-4,-,-,CASSQDTSGGAGEKLFF,TGTGCCAGCAGCCAAGATACGTCGGGGGGCGCGGGGGAAAAACTGTTTTTT
TRBV7-2,TRBJ2-5,-,TRBD1,CASSRGQGETQYF,TGTGCCAGCAGCCGAGGACAGGGGGAGACCCAGTACTTC
TRBV5-1,TRBJ1-1,many,-,CASSLGFRGGMNTEAFF,TGCGCCAGCAGCTTGGGTTTCAGGGGAGGTATGAACACTGAAGCTTTCTTT
TRBV11-1,TRBJ2-2,-,-,CASSLFGDTGELFF,TGTGCCAGCAGCTTATTCGGGGACACCGGGGAGCTGTTTTTT
TRBV7-2,TRBJ2-3,-,TRBD2,CASSLRLAGLADTQYF,TGTGCCAGCAGCTTAAGACTAGCGGGCTTAGCAGATACGCAGTATTTT
TRBV15,TRBJ2-2,-,-,CATSRVSGATGELFF,TGTGCCACCAGCAGAGTCTCCGGGGCCACCGGGGAGCTGTTTTTT
TRBV9,TRBJ2-3,-,TRBD2,CASSVSLAGGPRGGTDTQYF,TGTGCCAGCAGCGTATCGCTAGCGGGGGGGCCACGTGGGGGCACAGATACGCAGTATTTT
TRBV20-1,TRBJ1-2,-,-,CSARQGNYGYTF,TGCAGTGCTAGACAGGGGAACTATGGCTACACCTTC
TRBV27,TRBJ2-5,-,-,CASSSRALETQYF,TGTGCCAGCAGTTCCAGGGCTCTGGAGACCCAGTACTTC
TRBV29-1,TRBJ2-5,-,-,CSVEDRGVEETQYF,TGCAGCGTTGAAGATCGGGGAGTAGAGGAGACCCAGTACTTC